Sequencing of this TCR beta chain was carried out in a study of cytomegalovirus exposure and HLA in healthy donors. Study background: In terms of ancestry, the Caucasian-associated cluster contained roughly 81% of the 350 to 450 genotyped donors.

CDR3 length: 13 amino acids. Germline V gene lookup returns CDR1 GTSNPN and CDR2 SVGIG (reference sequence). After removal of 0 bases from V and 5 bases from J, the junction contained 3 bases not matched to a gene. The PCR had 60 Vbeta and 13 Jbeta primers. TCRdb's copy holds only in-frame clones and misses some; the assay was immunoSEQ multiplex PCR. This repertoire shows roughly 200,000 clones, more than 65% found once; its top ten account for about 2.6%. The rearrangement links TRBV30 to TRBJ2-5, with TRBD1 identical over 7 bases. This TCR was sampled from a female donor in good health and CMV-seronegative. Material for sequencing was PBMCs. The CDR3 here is CAWSVGGLETQYF. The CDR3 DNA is TGTGCCTGGAGTGTAGGGGGCCTGGAGACCCAGTACTTC.